The rows below give T cell receptor beta chains drawn from one sample of a study of cytomegalovirus exposure and HLA in healthy donors. Method: immunoSEQ multiplex PCR; TCRdb's copy keeps in-frame clones and lacks some. The sample records about 170,000 clones, 80% being singletons. Sequenced material: PBMCs. These receptors all come from a woman between 45 and 65 years old in good health and CMV-seropositive. The CDR3 runs from the conserved cysteine through the conserved F or W. Each record gives: CDR3 protein, CDR3 DNA, V gene, clone size, D gene, J gene. A D gene is named only where the DNA matches it firmly. Some rows mark clone size as missing; the rest say once, few, many or name a class of expanded clone.

CDR3 protein: CASSIQGGSYGYTF
CDR3 DNA: TGTGCCAGTAGTATACAGGGAGGGAGCTATGGCTACACCTTC
V gene: TRBV19
clone size: NA
D gene: NA
J gene: TRBJ1-2

CDR3 protein: CAWSWGAGAGYGYTF
CDR3 DNA: TGTGCCTGGAGTTGGGGCGCAGGGGCCGGCTATGGCTACACCTTC
V gene: TRBV30
clone size: NA
D gene: NA
J gene: TRBJ1-2

CDR3 protein: CASSVAYEQFF
CDR3 DNA: TGTGCCAGCAGCGTAGCCTATGAGCAGTTCTTC
V gene: TRBV14
clone size: NA
D gene: NA
J gene: TRBJ2-1

CDR3 protein: CSVRGGILREQYF
CDR3 DNA: TGCAGCGTCCGAGGGGGCATTTTGCGCGAGCAGTACTTC
V gene: TRBV29-1
clone size: NA
D gene: TRBD1
J gene: TRBJ2-7

CDR3 protein: CASSTGGNEQFF
CDR3 DNA: TGTGCCAGTAGTACAGGGGGCAATGAGCAGTTCTTC
V gene: TRBV19
clone size: NA
D gene: TRBD1
J gene: TRBJ2-1

CDR3 protein: CASSLAGTYEQYF
CDR3 DNA: TGTGCCAGCAGCTTGGCGGGAACCTACGAGCAGTACTTC
V gene: TRBV7-3
clone size: NA
D gene: NA
J gene: TRBJ2-7

CDR3 protein: CASSEERGTEAFF
CDR3 DNA: TGTGCCAGCAGTGAAGAAAGGGGCACTGAAGCTTTCTTT
V gene: TRBV6-1
clone size: NA
D gene: NA
J gene: TRBJ1-1

CDR3 protein: CASSINTGALEQYF
CDR3 DNA: TGTGCTAGCAGCATAAATACAGGGGCCCTCGAGCAGTACTTC
V gene: TRBV7-7
clone size: NA
D gene: TRBD1
J gene: TRBJ2-7

CDR3 protein: CASSLRQASQYF
CDR3 DNA: TGTGCCAGCAGCTTGAGACAGGCTTCCCAGTACTTC
V gene: TRBV7-2
clone size: NA
D gene: NA
J gene: TRBJ2-5

CDR3 protein: CASSIMGLAGFTPYNEQFF
CDR3 DNA: TGTGCCAGTAGTATAATGGGACTAGCGGGGTTTACTCCGTACAATGAGCAGTTCTTC
V gene: TRBV19
clone size: NA
D gene: TRBD2
J gene: TRBJ2-1

CDR3 protein: CASMTFRGPNSPLHF
CDR3 DNA: TGTGCCAGTATGACGTTCAGGGGTCCCAATTCACCCCTCCACTTT
V gene: TRBV19
clone size: once
D gene: NA
J gene: TRBJ1-6

CDR3 protein: CASSLSVTDTQYF
CDR3 DNA: TGTGCCAGCAGCTTATCAGTTACAGATACGCAGTATTTT
V gene: TRBV7-3
clone size: NA
D gene: NA
J gene: TRBJ2-3

CDR3 protein: CAISSGGANTEAFF
CDR3 DNA: TGTGCCATCAGTTCAGGGGGAGCGAACACTGAAGCTTTCTTT
V gene: TRBV10-3
clone size: NA
D gene: TRBD1
J gene: TRBJ1-1

CDR3 protein: CASSVGPGGRGANEQYF
CDR3 DNA: TGTGCCAGCAGCGTAGGCCCAGGGGGGCGGGGGGCGAACGAGCAGTACTTC
V gene: TRBV9
clone size: NA
D gene: NA
J gene: TRBJ2-7

CDR3 protein: CASRVMDSSLYGYTF
CDR3 DNA: TGTGCCAGCAGGGTAATGGACAGTTCCCTCTATGGCTACACCTTC
V gene: TRBV6-1
clone size: NA
D gene: NA
J gene: TRBJ1-2

CDR3 protein: CASSGAFYGYTF
CDR3 DNA: TGTGCCAGCAGTGGGGCCTTCTATGGCTACACCTTC
V gene: TRBV6-1
clone size: NA
D gene: NA
J gene: TRBJ1-2

CDR3 protein: CAINRDYEQYF
CDR3 DNA: TGTGCCATTAACAGGGATTACGAGCAGTACTTC
V gene: TRBV2
clone size: NA
D gene: NA
J gene: TRBJ2-7

CDR3 protein: CASSVDRRYGYTF
CDR3 DNA: TGTGCCAGTAGTGTGGACAGGCGGTATGGCTACACCTTC
V gene: TRBV19
clone size: NA
D gene: TRBD1
J gene: TRBJ1-2

CDR3 protein: CASSQEGDEQYF
CDR3 DNA: TGTGCCAGCAGCCAAGAGGGCGACGAGCAGTACTTC
V gene: TRBV14
clone size: NA
D gene: NA
J gene: TRBJ2-7

CDR3 protein: CAISPLGALTGELFF
CDR3 DNA: TGTGCCATCAGTCCATTGGGGGCTTTGACCGGGGAGCTGTTTTTT
V gene: TRBV10-3
clone size: few
D gene: NA
J gene: TRBJ2-2

CDR3 protein: CASSLNRGQPQHF
CDR3 DNA: TGTGCCAGCAGCTTAAACAGGGGTCAGCCCCAGCATTTT
V gene: TRBV7-2
clone size: NA
D gene: TRBD1
J gene: TRBJ1-5

CDR3 protein: CASMRSHTDTQYF
CDR3 DNA: TGTGCCAGCATGCGGAGCCACACAGATACGCAGTATTTT
V gene: TRBV6-5
clone size: NA
D gene: NA
J gene: TRBJ2-3

CDR3 protein: CASRGHLARRGDEQYF
CDR3 DNA: TGCGCCAGCAGGGGACACCTGGCCCGCCGGGGGGACGAGCAGTACTTC
V gene: TRBV23-1
clone size: few
D gene: NA
J gene: TRBJ2-7

CDR3 protein: CASSFNGQGGWETQYF
CDR3 DNA: TGTGCCAGCAGCTTTAATGGGCAGGGGGGCTGGGAGACCCAGTACTTC
V gene: TRBV2
clone size: NA
D gene: NA
J gene: TRBJ2-5

CDR3 protein: CASSEGLAEISTDTQYF
CDR3 DNA: TGTGCCAGCAGTGAAGGACTAGCTGAGATCAGCACAGATACGCAGTATTTT
V gene: TRBV28
clone size: NA
D gene: TRBD2
J gene: TRBJ2-3

CDR3 protein: CASSQAQWGVRGVMPKNIQYF
CDR3 DNA: TGTGCCAGCAGCCAAGCCCAATGGGGGGTGCGTGGTGTAATGCCCAAAAACATTCAGTACTTC
V gene: TRBV4-2
clone size: NA
D gene: NA
J gene: TRBJ2-4

CDR3 protein: CASYADTSPYGYTF
CDR3 DNA: TGTGCCAGCTACGCGGATACCTCCCCCTATGGCTACACCTTC
V gene: TRBV28
clone size: once
D gene: NA
J gene: TRBJ1-2

CDR3 protein: CASSYDRVVGNTEAFF
CDR3 DNA: TGTGCCAGCAGTTACGACAGGGTTGTTGGGAACACTGAAGCTTTCTTT
V gene: TRBV6-5
clone size: NA
D gene: TRBD1
J gene: TRBJ1-1

CDR3 protein: CASSPLLAAEAFF
CDR3 DNA: TGCGCCAGCAGCCCGTTGCTGGCCGCTGAAGCTTTCTTT
V gene: TRBV5-1
clone size: NA
D gene: NA
J gene: TRBJ1-1

CDR3 protein: CASSLTMDRRISLFF
CDR3 DNA: TGTGCCAGCAGCTTAACTATGGACAGAAGAATTTCACTGTTTTTT
V gene: TRBV11-2
clone size: NA
D gene: NA
J gene: TRBJ1-4

CDR3 protein: CASSLAPGQMNEQYF
CDR3 DNA: TGTGCCAGCAGCTTAGCGCCGGGACAGATGAACGAGCAGTACTTC
V gene: TRBV7-9
clone size: NA
D gene: TRBD1
J gene: TRBJ2-7

CDR3 protein: CASSLEGQGIDEQYF
CDR3 DNA: TGCGCCAGCAGCTTGGAGGGACAGGGGATCGACGAGCAGTACTTC
V gene: TRBV5-1
clone size: few
D gene: TRBD1
J gene: TRBJ2-7

CDR3 protein: CASSPRTSGGGETQYF
CDR3 DNA: TGTGCCAGCTCACCCCGGACTAGCGGGGGGGGAGAGACCCAGTACTTC
V gene: TRBV18
clone size: NA
D gene: TRBD2
J gene: TRBJ2-5

CDR3 protein: CASSSLQGQGHEQYF
CDR3 DNA: TGTGCCAGCAGCTCACTCCAGGGACAGGGACACGAGCAGTACTTC
V gene: TRBV11-2
clone size: NA
D gene: TRBD1
J gene: TRBJ2-7

CDR3 protein: CATAGGRELFF
CDR3 DNA: TGTGCCACCGCAGGGGGCCGGGAGCTGTTTTTT
V gene: TRBV10-3
clone size: NA
D gene: TRBD1
J gene: TRBJ2-2